Listed below are T cell receptor beta chains from one sample, sequenced in a study of T cell changes during pregnancy in multiple sclerosis. TCRdb's copy holds only in-frame clones and misses some; the assay was immunoSEQ multiplex PCR. The sample has over 90,000 clones; 91% are singletons. This sample comprised peripheral blood, obtained before pregnancy. The origin of the receptors is a female donor with multiple sclerosis, enrolled in a pregnancy study. Each CDR3 is given with its conserved first and last residue. A D gene is named only where the DNA matches it firmly.

CDR3 protein	J gene	CDR3 length	V gene	D gene
CVRSGTKEETQYF	TRBJ2-5	13	TRBV7-5	-
CARGRYNEQFF	TRBJ2-1	11	TRBV6-1	-
CASKGQGADTQYF	TRBJ2-3	13	TRBV2	TRBD1
CAVAWTRQNTEAFF	TRBJ1-1	14	TRBV10-3	-
CASSGDRVGYTF	TRBJ1-2	12	TRBV6-1	TRBD1
CASSYSKGAAGELFF	TRBJ2-2	15	TRBV6-5	TRBD1
CASSFAGGVYEQYF	TRBJ2-7	14	TRBV5-1	TRBD1
CASGLGDNEQYF	TRBJ2-7	12	TRBV12-5	-
CASGAPGVRRSSPLHF	TRBJ1-6	16	TRBV12-5	-
CASSRVTSGIAGELFF	TRBJ2-2	16	TRBV14	TRBD2
CASRDFRGSTEAFF	TRBJ1-1	14	TRBV4-2	-
CSVELGLYGYTF	TRBJ1-2	12	TRBV29-1	-
CASSSIAGGPGLFF	TRBJ2-1	14	TRBV7-9	TRBD2
CASSLWGEDYGYTF	TRBJ1-2	14	TRBV28	-
CASRSPGAGNTIYF	TRBJ1-3	14	TRBV6-5	-
CASSLVDTTYEQYF	TRBJ2-7	14	TRBV7-8	-
CAWSVGQSLVDEQYF	TRBJ2-7	15	TRBV30	TRBD1
CASSLFLAGESTGELFF	TRBJ2-2	17	TRBV5-5	TRBD2
CASSPLEVGNTEAFF	TRBJ1-1	15	TRBV18	-
CASSETGRPNYGYTF	TRBJ1-2	15	TRBV6-4	-
CASSRGEGGLAGRGSYEQYF	TRBJ2-7	20	TRBV18	TRBD2
CASSERTGMNTEAFF	TRBJ1-1	15	TRBV2	TRBD1
CASSQDRVPAGELFF	TRBJ2-2	15	TRBV4-1	-
CASSSDRGLEQFF	TRBJ2-1	13	TRBV7-3	TRBD1
CASKRLAGGPSDTQYF	TRBJ2-3	16	TRBV2	TRBD2
CASSRTSRNEQFF	TRBJ2-1	13	TRBV6-4	TRBD2
CASSINGRSNQPQHF	TRBJ1-5	15	TRBV19	-
CASSREAGGLNTEAFF	TRBJ1-1	16	TRBV7-3	TRBD1
CASSFLDRNTGELFF	TRBJ2-2	15	TRBV5-6	-
CASSLDPGQGRSYGYTF	TRBJ1-2	17	TRBV7-9	TRBD1
CASSLTASGNTGELFF	TRBJ2-2	16	TRBV7-3	TRBD2
CASSLRTSGSYEQYF	TRBJ2-7	15	TRBV5-1	-
CASSPGQGTNYGYTF	TRBJ1-2	15	TRBV4-3	TRBD1
CASSLNPQGLLAKNIQYF	TRBJ2-4	18	TRBV28	-
CASSLERTGVSNYGYTF	TRBJ1-2	17	TRBV5-1	TRBD1
CASSPSSRQETQYF	TRBJ2-5	14	TRBV7-8	-
CASSLAPGLAIRNTQYF	TRBJ2-3	17	TRBV7-9	TRBD2
CSALGQGDGYTF	TRBJ1-2	12	TRBV29-1	TRBD1
CAWSVRATGELFF	TRBJ2-2	13	TRBV30	-
CASHDRVLVSGNTIYF	TRBJ1-3	16	TRBV28	TRBD1
CASSPPGGVSSYNEQFF	TRBJ2-1	17	TRBV7-9	-
CASSFGVSSGNTIYF	TRBJ1-3	15	TRBV9	-
CASSIRGSGNTIYF	TRBJ1-3	14	TRBV6-6	-
CASSSGTVNEKLFF	TRBJ1-4	14	TRBV6-5	TRBD1
CASSVTQGKGPYEQYF	TRBJ2-7	16	TRBV6-1	-
CASSALEGVTDTQYF	TRBJ2-3	15	TRBV6-5	-
CASSPPIPPGGGGFSEQFF	TRBJ2-1	19	TRBV5-4	-